These 17 T cell receptor beta chains were all obtained from the same sample, sequenced in a study of blood T cell repertoires in COVID-19. TCRdb keeps only in-frame clones here, not all; method: immunoSEQ multiplex PCR. The repertoire holds roughly 140,000 clones, with nearly 90% as singletons. The sequenced sample was peripheral blood. The receptors come from a man between 65 and 80 years old with acute or convalescent COVID-19.

V usage is TRBV14 and J usage is TRBJ1-4; unclear D gene. Germline CDR1 reads SGHDN; CDR2 reads FVKESK. The CDR3 is 16 residues long. V lost 3 bases and J 0 bases, leaving 11 bases between the germline ends. The CDR3 nucleotides are TGTGCCAGCAGCCAGGGCTCGATTGCAACTAATGAAAAACTGTTTTTT. It translates to CASSQGSIATNEKLFF.

The chain combines TRBV18 with TRBJ2-2, with D unresolved. The germline V gene encodes CDR1 KGHSH and CDR2 LQKENI. CDR3 length: 15 residues. V dropped 2 bases and J dropped 8 bases, with 15 bases sitting between them. CDR3 in amino acids: CASSPRSGPEGELFF. In DNA form, the CDR3 reads TGTGCCAGCTCACCAAGGTCAGGTCCCGAGGGGGAGCTGTTTTTT. Full variable domain (remainder filled in from reference TRBV18 and TRBJ2-2): NAGVMQNPRHLVRRRGQEARLRCSPMKGHSHVYWYRQLPEEGLKFMVYLQKENIIDESGMPKERFSAEFPKEGPSILRIQQVVRGDSAAYFCASSPRSGPEGELFFGEGSRLTVL.

This clone has just one count. The chain combines TRBV5-4 with TRBJ2-1; tentative D call: TRBD1 (5 bases). Looked up from germline, CDR1 is SGHNT and CDR2 is YYREEE (reference sequence). Trimming took off 0 bases at V and 0 bases at J, with 7 bases between the two ends. CDR3 length: 15 residues. Here the CDR3 reads CASSLDRSSYNEQFF. The CDR3 DNA reads as TGTGCCAGCAGCTTGGACAGGAGCTCCTACAATGAGCAGTTCTTC. The whole variable domain, remainder taken from reference TRBV5-4 and TRBJ2-1, is ETGVTQSPTHLIKTRGQQVTLRCSSQSGHNTVSWYQQALGQGPQFIFQYYREEENGRGNFPPRFSGLQFPNYSSELNVNALELDDSALYLCASSLDRSSYNEQFFGPGTRLTVL.

The chain links TRBV18 to TRBJ2-3; 7 bases line up with TRBD1. Trimming removed 0 bases from V and 1 base from J; junction bases left unmatched: 4. Germline CDR1 reads KGHSH; CDR2 reads LQKENI. The CDR3 contains 16 residues. CDR3 region: CASSPPAGGRTDTQYF. Written as DNA, the CDR3 is TGTGCCAGCTCACCACCGGCAGGGGGTCGCACAGATACGCAGTATTTT. Supplemented by reference TRBV18 and TRBJ2-3, the full variable domain reads NAGVMQNPRHLVRRRGQEARLRCSPMKGHSHVYWYRQLPEEGLKFMVYLQKENIIDESGMPKERFSAEFPKEGPSILRIQQVVRGDSAAYFCASSPPAGGRTDTQYFGPGTRLTVL.

The chain combines TRBV28 with TRBJ1-2; D gene unclear. This CDR3 is built from 13 residues. Between the trimmed V and J ends, which lost 2 bases and 4 bases, there was a span of 8 bases. From germline, CDR1 is MDHEN and CDR2 SYDVKM. The CDR3, as DNA: TGTGCCAGCAGTTTACACAGCTTCTATGGCTACACCTTC. It specifies CASSLHSFYGYTF.

The rearrangement uses TRBV2 and TRBJ1-3; 7 nucleotides align to TRBD1. The CDR3 totals 19 residues. The germline CDR1 and CDR2 sequences are SNHLY and FYNNEI. Trimming at V came to 6 bases and at J to 0 bases, leaving 17 bases not matched to a gene. Here the CDR3 DNA reads TGTGCCAGCAGCCAACTAGTGACAGGGTACTACCGCTCTGGAAACACCATATATTTT. Protein: CASSQLVTGYYRSGNTIYF.

The chain has TRBV30 and TRBJ2-5; D is perhaps TRBD2 (6 bases). CDR1 is GTSNPN and CDR2 is SVGIG in the germline V gene (reference sequence). Trimming took off 4 bases at V and 0 bases at J, with 9 bases between the two ends. This CDR3 is 13 amino acids long. CDR3 protein: CAWKSGYQETQYF. For the CDR3, the DNA is TGTGCCTGGAAGAGCGGGTACCAAGAGACCCAGTACTTC.

CDR3 coding DNA: TGTGCCAGCAGCTTGGGGACTAGACCCTACGAGCAGTACTTC. Amino acids: CASSLGTRPYEQYF. The genes are TRBV7-2 and TRBJ2-7, with 8 bases matching TRBD2. With V trimmed by 3 bases and J by 2 bases, 3 bases remained unmatched. CDR1 is SGHTA, CDR2 FQGNSA, per germline. The CDR3 sequence is 14 residues long. Full variable domain (remainder filled in from reference TRBV7-2 and TRBJ2-7): GAGVSQSPSNKVTEKGKDVELRCDPISGHTALYWYRQSLGQGLEFLIYFQGNSAPDKSGLPSDRFSAERTGGSVSTLTIQRTQQEDSAVYLCASSLGTRPYEQYFGPGTRLTVT.

This rearrangement joins TRBV5-5 to TRBJ2-6; the D gene is possibly TRBD1 (6 bases). This CDR3 spans 17 amino acids. Germline assignment: CDR1 SGHKS and CDR2 YYEKEE (reference sequence). Trimming removed 1 base from V and 0 bases from J, with 11 bases in between. The CDR3 coding sequence is TGTGCCAGCAGCTTGCCAGGGGTCGCCTCTGGGGCCAACGTCCTGACTTTC. Translating gives CASSLPGVASGANVLTF.

The rearrangement uses TRBV11-3 and TRBJ2-7; D is perhaps TRBD2 (7 bases). Germline loops: CDR1 SGHNT, CDR2 YENEEA. The ends were cut back, 1 base at V and 6 bases at J, with 10 bases in the middle. This CDR3 has 13 residues. The CDR3 loop reads CASSLGRGLEQYF. In DNA, the CDR3 is TGTGCCAGCAGCTTAGGGCGGGGGCTCGAGCAGTACTTC.

This clone turned up a few times. The genes are TRBV6-1 and TRBJ1-1; 10 bases fit TRBD1. CDR1 and CDR2 from the germline V gene are MNHNS and SASEGT. J gave up 6 bases and V 2 bases, and 6 bases lay outside the gene matches. The CDR3 consists of 15 residues. Here the CDR3 DNA reads TGTGCCAGCAGTGAACCCAGACAGGGGGCGTCTGAAGCTTTCTTT. Translating it yields CASSEPRQGASEAFF.

This clone was picked up one time. The chain joins TRBV5-5 to TRBJ1-2, with 7 bases identical to TRBD1. Looked up from germline, CDR1 is SGHKS and CDR2 is YYEKEE (reference sequence). Germline trimming cut 1 base from V and 0 bases from J; bases unmatched to any gene: 6. The CDR3 covers 16 residues. The CDR3, as DNA: TGTGCCAGCAGCTTGCGGACAGGCCCAGCTAACTATGGCTACACCTTC. Translated: CASSLRTGPANYGYTF.

This chain joins TRBV5-8 and TRBJ1-1; TRBD1 agrees at 7 bases. V was pared by 3 bases and J by 4 bases, with 9 bases of the junction left unmatched. This CDR3 spans 15 amino acids. CDR1 and CDR2 (germline): SGHTS, YDEGEE. CDR3 DNA sequence: TGTGCCAGCAGCTCAGGTACAGGGGAGAGCACTGAAGCTTTCTTT. This translates into CASSSGTGESTEAFF.

The chain combines TRBV19 with TRBJ1-3, with a possible D match to TRBD1 (6 bases). The CDR3 loop spans 15 amino acids. The ends were cut back, 4 bases at V and 0 bases at J, with 10 bases in the middle. Germline CDR1 LNHDA, CDR2 SQIVND (reference sequence). CDR3 coding DNA: TGTGCCAGTAGTACCGAACAGGGCTCTGGAAACACCATATATTTT. Its translation is CASSTEQGSGNTIYF.

V is TRBV24-1 and J is TRBJ2-2; maybe TRBD1 (6 bases). This CDR3 contains 13 residues. V was trimmed by 3 bases and J by 7 bases, leaving 8 bases between them. CDR1 is KGHDR, CDR2 SFDVKD, per germline. The CDR3, as DNA: TGTGCCACCAGTGATCAGGGACACGGGGAGCTGTTTTTT. Translated: CATSDQGHGELFF.

The chain is built from TRBV10-3 and TRBJ2-1; D perhaps matches TRBD1 (6 bases). The CDR3 covers 14 residues. The germline V and J ends were trimmed by 2 bases and 3 bases, with 8 bases remaining between them. Germline CDR1 is ENHRY and CDR2 is SYGVKD. The chain's CDR3 is CAISEGQIYNEQFF. CDR3 DNA sequence: TGTGCCATCAGTGAGGGACAGATCTACAATGAGCAGTTCTTC.

J is TRBJ1-2 and V is TRBV9; D perhaps matches TRBD1 (6 bases). V lost 0 bases to trimming and J lost 8 bases, with 14 bases between them. This CDR3 comprises 14 residues. Germline V gene lookup returns CDR1 SGDLS and CDR2 YYNGEE. CDR3 DNA: TGTGCCAGCAGCGTAGGTTACAGGGAGGGGGGCTACACCTTC. Protein: CASSVGYREGGYTF. The variable domain in full, with the rest retrieved from reference TRBV9 and TRBJ1-2, is DSGVTQTPKHLITATGQRVTLRCSPRSGDLSVYWYQQSLDQGLQFLIQYYNGEERAKGNILERFSAQQFPDLHSELNLSSLELGDSALYFCASSVGYREGGYTFGSGTRLTVV.